The 18 T cell receptor beta chains given below trace back to one sample, sequenced in a study of T-cell reconstitution after alpha-beta-depleted transplantation in children. Preparation of the TCRbeta library was carried out with unique molecular identifiers. TCRdb used MiXCR to reprocess the PCR reads, holding one entry per CDR3 protein. The profile shows 610,000 or so distinct CDR3 sequences, approximately 30% of them singletons. The sample here was PBMCs, taken before TCRalphabeta/CD19-depleted stem cell transplant. These TCRs come from a boy less than two years old with Wiskott-Aldrich syndrome, due to receive a stem cell transplant.

The CDR3 nucleotides are TGCAGTGCTAGAGGCGGGACCCAGTACTTC. It codes for CSARGGTQYF. V is TRBV20-1 and J is TRBJ2-5, with no clear D. The CDR3 extends over 10 amino acids. The germline V and J ends were trimmed by 1 base and 7 bases, with 4 bases remaining between them. The germline V gene encodes CDR1 DFQATT and CDR2 SNEGSKA (reference sequence).

There are a few counts of this clonotype. V gene TRBV3-1 combines with J gene TRBJ2-3, with 11 bases lining up with TRBD2. Germline trimming cut 0 bases from V and 6 bases from J; bases unmatched to any gene: 8. Germline V gene lookup returns CDR1 LGHDT and CDR2 YNNKEL (reference sequence). There are 17 residues in the CDR3. CDR3 nucleotide sequence: TGTGCCAGCAGCCAAGAGAGACTAGCGGGATTCGTGGATACGCAGTATTTT. Its translation is CASSQERLAGFVDTQYF.

V usage is TRBV9 and J usage is TRBJ1-1, with D maybe TRBD1 (5 bases). The V and J ends lost 3 bases and 9 bases respectively, with 12 bases between them. The CDR3 loop spans 12 amino acids. Germline-derived CDR1 and CDR2 are SGDLS and YYNGEE. CDR3 region: CASSDDSSQAFF. For the CDR3, the DNA is TGTGCCAGCAGCGATGACAGCTCCCAAGCTTTCTTT.

This CDR3 reads CASSAGRVGLGDYNEQFF. The DNA of the CDR3 is TGTGCCAGCAGCGCCGGGAGGGTGGGGCTAGGGGACTACAATGAGCAGTTCTTC. V usage is TRBV9 and J usage is TRBJ2-1, with TRBD2 identical over 8 bases. The junction had 14 bases not matched to a gene; V was cut back by 3 bases and J by 3 bases. The germline V gene encodes CDR1 SGDLS and CDR2 YYNGEE. This CDR3 has 18 residues.

The rearrangement joins TRBV9 to TRBJ2-2; 11 bases map to TRBD2. Trimming took 2 bases from V and 2 from J; bases not matched to a gene: 5. CDR1 is SGDLS and CDR2 is YYNGEE in the germline V gene. The CDR3 contains 17 residues. The CDR3 spells CASSVSLAGGNTGELFF. The CDR3 DNA follows: TGTGCCAGCAGCGTCTCTCTAGCGGGGGGTAACACCGGGGAGCTGTTTTTT.

This clonotype turned up a few times. This chain links TRBV20-1 with TRBJ2-5, with D possibly matching TRBD1 (6 bases). Germline-derived CDR1 and CDR2 are DFQATT and SNEGSKA (reference sequence). The CDR3 runs 12 residues. Between the trimmed V and J ends, which lost 4 bases and 3 bases, there was a span of 9 bases. The CDR3 DNA is TGCAGTGCTACCAGGGGTAAAGAGACCCAGTACTTC. Translating gives CSATRGKETQYF.

This clonotype was counted between two and nine times. This chain connects TRBV7-3 to TRBJ2-3; D is possibly TRBD2 (5 bases). V shed 2 bases and J shed 0 bases, with 9 bases lying between them. Germline V CDR1 and CDR2: SGHTA, FQGTGA. There are 15 residues in the CDR3. The CDR3, as DNA: TGTGCCAGCAGCTTACAGCGGTCTAGCACAGATACGCAGTATTTT. Translation gives CASSLQRSSTDTQYF.

In this sample, this clonotype turned up a few times. V usage is TRBV5-1 and J usage is TRBJ2-2; D perhaps matches TRBD2 (6 bases). Germline CDR1 SGHRS, CDR2 YFSETQ. V lost 2 bases and J lost 4, with 9 bases in between. The CDR3 runs to 14 residues. The CDR3 sequence: CASSFSGVTGELFF. CDR3 coding DNA: TGCGCCAGCAGCTTTTCGGGGGTCACCGGGGAGCTGTTTTTT.

This chain joins TRBV6-5 and TRBJ2-7; TRBD1 agrees at 7 bases. Germline V gene data show CDR1 as MNHEY and CDR2 as SVGAGI. V shed 3 bases, J shed 3 bases, and the junction held 5 bases outside the gene matches. The CDR3 contains 14 residues. The DNA for the CDR3 is TGTGCCAGCAGTTATGGGACAGCTTTCTACGAGCAGTACTTC. Translation: CASSYGTAFYEQYF.

This clonotype has just a few counts. The CDR3, as DNA: TGCGCCAGCAGCCTACAGGGGGCCTCCAACACTGAAGCTTTCTTT. Amino acid sequence: CASSLQGASNTEAFF. The chain employs TRBV5-1 and TRBJ1-1; 9 nucleotides align to TRBD1. The CDR3 extends over 15 amino acids. Germline V gene lookup returns CDR1 SGHRS and CDR2 YFSETQ. J lost 2 bases, V lost 4 bases, and 6 bases had no gene match.

The gene calls are TRBV5-4 and TRBJ1-2; 8 bases map to TRBD1. The CDR3 is 14 residues long. V lost 2 bases, J lost 6 bases, and 6 bases stayed unmatched. The germline gives CDR1 SGHNT, CDR2 YYREEE (reference sequence). In DNA form, the CDR3 reads TGTGCCAGCAGCTTCAGGGGGCCTTTAGATGGCTACACCTTC. Translated, it gives CASSFRGPLDGYTF.

The DNA for the CDR3 is TGTGCCAGCAGGACGTTGGCCAGGGGTAGGTACACCATATATTTT. Amino acids: CASRTLARGRYTIYF. This chain links TRBV28 with TRBJ1-3, with a possible D match to TRBD1 (6 bases). Germline-derived CDR1 and CDR2 are MDHEN and SYDVKM. The CDR3 consists of 15 residues. The V and J ends lost 6 bases and 8 bases respectively, with 20 bases between them.

This clonotype was recorded a few times. CDR3 DNA sequence: TGTGCCACCAGTGAGGCCGGCAGGGGTGGCAATCAGCCCCAGCATTTT. This codes for CATSEAGRGGNQPQHF. The V call is TRBV24-1, the J call TRBJ1-5; possible D gene TRBD1, 6 bases. Germline V gene lookup returns CDR1 KGHDR and CDR2 SFDVKD. There are 16 residues in the CDR3. V dropped 4 bases and J dropped 2 bases, with 14 bases sitting between them.

In its sample, this clonotype was seen a few times. This rearrangement joins TRBV20-1 to TRBJ2-1; no clear D gene. The germline V gene encodes CDR1 DFQATT and CDR2 SNEGSKA (reference sequence). Trimming cost V 2 bases and J 1 base, with 9 bases left between them. The length of the CDR3 is 14 residues. The CDR3 DNA sequence: TGCAGTGCTAGAATTGGCGCATCCTACAATGAGCAGTTCTTC. This translates into CSARIGASYNEQFF.

The chain has TRBV5-1 and TRBJ2-2, with a tentative D call TRBD2 (5 bases). Germline lookup yields CDR1 SGHRS and CDR2 YFSETQ. CDR3 length: 14 amino acids. The ends were cut back, 5 bases at V and 4 bases at J, with 12 bases in the middle. CDR3 protein: CASSRGYGTGELFF. The CDR3 nucleotides read TGCGCCAGCAGTCGGGGATACGGCACCGGGGAGCTGTTTTTT.

This clonotype was counted between two and nine times. This chain uses TRBV5-1 with TRBJ2-3; 9 bases align to TRBD2. Trimming removed 0 bases from V and 4 bases from J; junction bases left unmatched: 6. Germline CDR1 SGHRS, CDR2 YFSETQ. The CDR3 runs to 16 residues. The CDR3: CASSLASSGTSDTQYF. CDR3 nucleotide sequence: TGCGCCAGCAGCTTGGCGTCTAGCGGGACCTCAGATACGCAGTATTTT. The full variable domain, in which reference TRBV5-1 and TRBJ2-3 provide the parts outside the CDR3, is KAGVTQTPRYLIKTRGQQVTLSCSPISGHRSVSWYQQTPGQGLQFLFEYFSETQRNKGNFPGRFSGRQFSNSRSEMNVSTLELGDSALYLCASSLASSGTSDTQYFGPGTRLTVL.

This clonotype has more than one count but fewer than ten. V and J are TRBV5-1 and TRBJ1-1, with 7 bases fitting TRBD1. The trim removed 0 bases at V and 9 bases at J, leaving 8 bases unmatched. Germline values: CDR1 SGHRS, CDR2 YFSETQ. The CDR3 is 14 amino acids. CDR3 coding DNA: TGCGCCAGCAGCTTGGGTTTAGGGACAGAAAAAGCTTTCTTT. Protein product: CASSLGLGTEKAFF. The entire variable domain, with the rest obtained from reference TRBV5-1 and TRBJ1-1, is as follows: KAGVTQTPRYLIKTRGQQVTLSCSPISGHRSVSWYQQTPGQGLQFLFEYFSETQRNKGNFPGRFSGRQFSNSRSEMNVSTLELGDSALYLCASSLGLGTEKAFFGQGTRLTVV.

This clonotype has a count of ten or more. This chain links TRBV7-7 with TRBJ2-5, with 11 nucleotides matching TRBD1. After removal of 7 bases from V and 3 bases from J, the junction contained 10 bases not matched to a gene. This CDR3 has 16 residues. Germline V gene lookup returns CDR1 SSHAT and CDR2 FNYEAQ (reference sequence). The CDR3 coding sequence is TGTGCCAGCATCCCCGTATCGGGACAGGGGGAAGAGACCCAGTACTTC. Translated, it gives CASIPVSGQGEETQYF.